A single sample gave rise to the 18 T cell receptor beta chains below, sequenced in a study of shared clonotypes between healthy human individuals. Method: immunoSEQ multiplex PCR; TCRdb's copy keeps in-frame clones and lacks some. The repertoire holds about 560,000 clones, with roughly 79% as singletons. Source material: PBMCs. These receptors originate from a woman in her thirties or forties in good health. Some clones in this sample may be carry-over from other donors' samples.

The V call is TRBV4-2, the J call TRBJ2-1; 10 bases line up with TRBD2. V shed 4 bases, J shed 0 bases, and the junction held 6 bases outside the gene matches. The CDR3 loop spans 17 amino acids. CDR1 and CDR2 (germline): LGHNA, YNFKEQ. CDR3 residues: CASSPGLAVSSYNEQFF. The CDR3 DNA reads as TGTGCCAGCAGCCCCGGACTAGCGGTGAGCTCCTACAATGAGCAGTTCTTC.

To note about this clone: A far larger clone is off by one base, so a read error is likely. Other DNA sequences from this sample encode an identical CDR3 as well. The chain carries TRBV28 and TRBJ1-5, with D possibly being TRBD1 (5 bases). The CDR3 spans 15 residues. The germline V gene has CDR1 MDHEN and CDR2 SYDVKM. This CDR3 reads CASSLGGVGDQPQHF. The CDR3 bases are TGTGCCAGCAGTTTAGGCGGCGTGGGGGATCAGCCCCAGCATTTC.

This clone has at least ten counts. This chain's CDR3 is CASSPEDRGGNEQFF. Here the CDR3 DNA reads TGTGCCAGCAGCCCAGAGGACAGGGGTGGCAATGAGCAGTTCTTC. The V call is TRBV6-4, the J call TRBJ2-1; 9 bases align to TRBD1. CDR1 is MRHNA, CDR2 SNTAGT, per germline. The CDR3 spans 15 residues. V shed 6 bases, J shed 6 bases, and the junction held 9 bases outside the gene matches.

This clone appeared a few times. The rearrangement uses TRBV19 and TRBJ2-3; 9 bases fit TRBD2. CDR3 length: 15 residues. J lost 0 bases, V lost 3 bases, and 1 base had no gene match. The V gene's germline CDR1 is LNHDA and CDR2 SQIVND (reference sequence). CDR3 in DNA: TGTGCCAGTAGTATGCTAGCGGGAAGCACAGATACGCAGTATTTT. Residues: CASSMLAGSTDTQYF.

The V gene is TRBV7-8, the J gene TRBJ2-3; 7 bases match TRBD2. With V trimmed by 10 bases and J by 5 bases, 18 bases remained unmatched. The germline CDR1 and CDR2 sequences are SGHVS and FQNEAQ. This CDR3 is built from 16 residues. CDR3 sequence: CATQPGVAGVLDTQYF. The CDR3 bases are TGTGCCACCCAACCGGGGGTGGCGGGAGTACTAGATACGCAGTATTTT.

The chain joins TRBV9 to TRBJ2-7; D unclear. CDR3 length: 13 residues. CDR1 is SGDLS and CDR2 is YYNGEE in the germline V gene. V dropped 3 bases and J dropped 6 bases, with 13 bases sitting between them. The CDR3 protein is CASSGEWWSEQYF. The CDR3 region has the DNA TGTGCCAGCAGCGGCGAATGGTGGTCCGAGCAGTACTTC. The full variable domain, rest sourced from reference TRBV9 and TRBJ2-7, is DSGVTQTPKHLITATGQRVTLRCSPRSGDLSVYWYQQSLDQGLQFLIQYYNGEERAKGNILERFSAQQFPDLHSELNLSSLELGDSALYFCASSGEWWSEQYFGPGTRLTVT.

This chain connects TRBV16 to TRBJ2-2; 12 bases line up with TRBD2. This CDR3 spans 17 amino acids. V gave up 4 bases and J gave up 2 bases; unmatched junction bases: 5. CDR1 and CDR2 (germline): KGHSY, FQNENV. The DNA for the CDR3 is TGTGCCAGCAGCCCTCCGGGACTAGCGGGCAACACCGGGGAGCTGTTTTTT. Protein sequence: CASSPPGLAGNTGELFF.

The V gene is TRBV11-3, the J gene TRBJ2-7, with D unresolved. Germline V CDR1 and CDR2: SGHNT, YENEEA. The CDR3 is 14 residues long. The ends were cut back, 0 bases at V and 3 bases at J, with 9 bases in the middle. Here the CDR3 DNA reads TGTGCCAGCAGCTTAGAAGGGCAAGACTACGAGCAGTACTTC. This codes for CASSLEGQDYEQYF.

A few counts support this clone. This rearrangement joins TRBV7-2 to TRBJ2-5; TRBD2 matches at 10 bases. The CDR3 has 16 residues. Per the germline V gene, CDR1 is SGHTA and CDR2 is FQGNSA. V lost 5 bases to trimming and J lost 5 bases; unmatched junction nucleotides: 11. CDR3: CASSQGLAGVGETQYF. Here the CDR3 DNA reads TGTGCCAGCAGCCAAGGCCTAGCGGGAGTTGGGGAGACCCAGTACTTC. Full variable domain (missing parts from reference TRBV7-2 and TRBJ2-5): GAGVSQSPSNKVTEKGKDVELRCDPISGHTALYWYRQSLGQGLEFLIYFQGNSAPDKSGLPSDRFSAERTGGSVSTLTIQRTQQEDSAVYLCASSQGLAGVGETQYFGPGTRLLVL.

The CDR3 here is CASSLRFLTGGFETQYF. The CDR3 bases are TGTGCCAGCAGCTTGAGATTCCTGACAGGGGGGTTTGAGACCCAGTACTTC. The rearrangement links TRBV5-6 to TRBJ2-5, with 9 bases lining up with TRBD1. Germline-derived CDR1 and CDR2 are SGHDT and YYEEEE. J gave up 5 bases and V 1 base, and 12 bases lay outside the gene matches. The CDR3 loop spans 17 amino acids.

V usage is TRBV5-4 and J usage is TRBJ2-3; 9 bases fit TRBD2. CDR1 and CDR2 (germline): SGHNT, YYREEE (reference sequence). The CDR3 extends over 17 amino acids. V dropped 0 bases and J dropped 1; count of bases not matched to a gene: 6. CDR3 residues: CASSLAGRTSGTDTQYF. The CDR3, as DNA: TGTGCCAGCAGCTTGGCTGGGAGGACTAGCGGCACAGATACGCAGTATTTT.

The CDR3 region is CASSSPGATNEKLFF. The DNA for the CDR3 is TGTGCCAGCAGCTCTCCAGGCGCAACTAATGAAAAACTGTTTTTT. The chain joins TRBV7-2 to TRBJ1-4, with D unresolved. Looked up from germline, CDR1 is SGHTA and CDR2 is FQGNSA. The CDR3 consists of 15 residues. Trimming shortened V by 4 bases and J by 0 bases, and 9 bases separated the two germline ends.

This CDR3 reads CASSSQSSGANVLTF. The CDR3 DNA sequence: TGTGCCAGCAGCTCACAGTCCTCTGGGGCCAACGTCCTGACTTTC. The chain uses TRBV7-2 and TRBJ2-6; D unresolved. V gave up 4 bases and J gave up 0 bases, with 7 bases separating them. Germline V gene data show CDR1 as SGHTA and CDR2 as FQGNSA. The CDR3 runs to 15 residues.

For this clone: With a far larger clone one base away, a read error is the likely cause. This chain links TRBV4-2 with TRBJ2-6, with D perhaps matching TRBD1 (5 bases). Germline lookup yields CDR1 LGHNA and CDR2 YNFKEQ. The CDR3 has 15 residues. In DNA form, the CDR3 reads TGTGCCAGCAGCCAAGAGGGGTCTGGGGCCAACGCCCTGACTTTC. Amino acids: CASSQEGSGANALTF.

V and J are TRBV5-1 and TRBJ2-7; D uncertain. The V gene lost 0 bases and the J gene lost 3 bases, with 7 bases spanning the gap. The CDR3 is 13 residues long. Germline loops: CDR1 SGHRS, CDR2 YFSETQ. The CDR3 protein is CASSLVSSYEQYF. DNA of the CDR3: TGCGCCAGCAGCTTGGTCTCTAGCTACGAGCAGTACTTC.

The rearrangement joins TRBV27 to TRBJ1-2; 9 bases map to TRBD1. From germline, CDR1 is MNHEY and CDR2 SMNVEV (reference sequence). Trimming at V came to 5 bases and at J to 4 bases, leaving 8 bases not matched to a gene. The CDR3 loop spans 15 amino acids. Written as DNA, the CDR3 is TGTGCCAGCAGTCAGACCCTGACAGGGGGCTATGGCTACACCTTC. Translated, it gives CASSQTLTGGYGYTF.

The chain's CDR3 is CASSFSGISTDTQYF. The CDR3 DNA is TGTGCCAGCAGTTTTAGCGGGATCAGCACAGATACGCAGTATTTT. This chain uses TRBV28 with TRBJ2-3; 8 positions agree with TRBD2. The junction had 2 bases not matched to a gene; V was cut back by 3 bases and J by 0 bases. The CDR3 consists of 15 residues. The germline V gene encodes CDR1 MDHEN and CDR2 SYDVKM.

A word on this clone: A far larger clone is off by one base, so a read error is likely. The V and J genes are TRBV13 and TRBJ2-3; D may be TRBD2 (5 bases). Trimming removed 5 bases at V and 4 bases at J, with 16 bases between. CDR3 length equals 15 residues. The germline gives CDR1 PRHDT, CDR2 FYEKMQ (reference sequence). The CDR3 coding sequence is TGTGCCAGCAGCCCTTCACTAGGTCCCGCAGATACGCAGTATTTT. Its protein product is CASSPSLGPADTQYF. The complete variable domain, with remaining parts taken from reference TRBV13 and TRBJ2-3, reads AAGVIQSPRHLIKEKRETATLKCYPIPRHDTVYWYQQGPGQDPQFLISFYEKMQSDKGSIPDRFSAQQFSDYHSELNMSSLELGDSALYFCASSPSLGPADTQYFGPGTRLTVL.